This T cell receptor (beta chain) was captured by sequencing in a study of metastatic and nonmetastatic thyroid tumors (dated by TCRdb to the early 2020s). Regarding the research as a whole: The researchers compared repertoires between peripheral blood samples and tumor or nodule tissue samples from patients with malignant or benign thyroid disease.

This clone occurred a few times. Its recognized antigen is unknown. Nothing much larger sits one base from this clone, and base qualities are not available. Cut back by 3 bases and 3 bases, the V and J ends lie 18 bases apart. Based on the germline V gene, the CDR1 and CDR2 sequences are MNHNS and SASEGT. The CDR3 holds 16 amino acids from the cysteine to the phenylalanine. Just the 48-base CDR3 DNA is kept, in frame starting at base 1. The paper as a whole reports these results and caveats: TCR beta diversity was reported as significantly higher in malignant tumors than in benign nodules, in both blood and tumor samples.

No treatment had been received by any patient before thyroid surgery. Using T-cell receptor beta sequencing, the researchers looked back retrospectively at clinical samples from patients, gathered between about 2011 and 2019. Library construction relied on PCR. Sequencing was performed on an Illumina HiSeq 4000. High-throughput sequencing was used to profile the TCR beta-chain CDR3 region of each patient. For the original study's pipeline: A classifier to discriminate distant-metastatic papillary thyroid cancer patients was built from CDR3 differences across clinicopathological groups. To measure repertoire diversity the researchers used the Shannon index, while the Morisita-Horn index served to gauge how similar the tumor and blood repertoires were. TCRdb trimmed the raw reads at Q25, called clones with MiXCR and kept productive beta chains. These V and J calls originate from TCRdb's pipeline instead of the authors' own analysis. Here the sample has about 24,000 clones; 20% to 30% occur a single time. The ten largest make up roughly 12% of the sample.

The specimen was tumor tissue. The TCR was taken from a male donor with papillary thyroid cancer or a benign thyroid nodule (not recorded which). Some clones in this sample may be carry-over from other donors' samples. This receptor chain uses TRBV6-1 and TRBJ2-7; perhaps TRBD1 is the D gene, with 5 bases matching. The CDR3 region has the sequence CASSDPKGGAFYEQYF. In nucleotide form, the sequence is TGTGCCAGCAGTGACCCCAAGGGTGGGGCCTTCTACGAGCAGTACTTC.